The clone carrying this T cell receptor beta chain showed up many times. Then a second PCR, running roughly 6 to 11 cycles, was carried out with a sample-barcoded 5' primer and a J-beta primer mix. TCRdb reanalysed the 5' RACE reads using MiXCR and keeps one entry per CDR3 protein. The sample includes some 670,000 distinct CDR3 sequences, approximately 52% of them seen just once. The data stem from a study of blood T cells in healthy people across ages. The CDR3 sequence is 14 residues long. The germline gives CDR1 DFQATT, CDR2 SNEGSKA (reference sequence). Trimming took 2 bases from V and 2 from J; bases not matched to a gene: 2.

The receptor was isolated from a woman over 75 in good health. Sequencing was done on a sample of blood. The chain uses TRBV20-1 and TRBJ2-5; 10 bases agree with TRBD2. CDR3 in DNA: TGCAGTGCTAGAAGAGCGGGGGGGCAAGAGACCCAGTACTTC. Amino acids: CSARRAGGQETQYF.